This TCR beta chain was retrieved from a study of blood T cells in healthy people across ages. Germline V gene data show CDR1 as MDHEN and CDR2 as SYDVKM. The CDR3 runs to 14 residues. The ends were cut back, 5 bases at V and 6 bases at J, with 16 bases in the middle. With regard to this clonotype: No antigen is known for it.

Overall study results and limits: Older age went with lower TCR beta diversity per million T cells, in a roughly linear way. Strong correlation was found linking TCR beta diversity to naive T cell percentage.

A J-beta primer mix and a sample-barcoded 5' primer were used in a second PCR of roughly 6 to 11 cycles. TCRdb re-analysed the 5' RACE reads in MiXCR, keeping a single row per CDR3 protein. Here the sample spans 660,000 or so distinct CDR3 sequences, roughly 58% being singletons. Material: blood. The clonotype comes from a man in his sixties in good health. The V gene is TRBV28, the J gene TRBJ1-2; D gene unclear. The CDR3: CASSTTGPGDGYTF. In DNA form, the CDR3 reads TGTGCCAGCAGTACGACCGGACCGGGTGATGGCTACACCTTC.